The entry that follows covers one T cell receptor (beta chain) sequence. Germline V lookup: CDR1 KGHSH, CDR2 LQKENI. V lost 0 bases and J lost 2, with 13 bases in between. The CDR3 loop spans 16 amino acids. PCR employed 60 Vbeta and 13 Jbeta primers. Original data processing: Among the unique TCR beta chains that a later analysis counted, about 81 million in all, about 11 million were shared. The assay was immunoSEQ multiplex PCR, and TCRdb's table has in-frame clones only and misses some. The V and J calls and clone size come from that table; D and trimming were worked out from the DNA. The sample includes around 140,000 clones, about 78% of them seen just once. These data originate in a study of cytomegalovirus exposure and HLA in healthy donors. Study overall: Out of about 410 genotyped donors, roughly 80% belonged to the Caucasian-associated ancestry cluster.

What was sequenced was PBMCs. The TCR comes from a man aged 45-65 years in good health and CMV-seropositive. This rearrangement joins TRBV18 to TRBJ1-2; the D gene is possibly TRBD1 (6 bases). CDR3 bases: TGTGCCAGCTCACCACCCGAAAACAGGGAAAACTATGGCTACACCTTC. Its translation is CASSPPENRENYGYTF.